The entry below gives a single T cell receptor beta chain sequence along with its context. Its antigen is not yet known. No quality values exist for individual bases; no much larger clone is one base distant. The protocol used for the library was the immunoSEQ multiplex PCR assay. For the multiplex PCR, a mixture combining 60 forward primers for TCR Vbeta segments and 13 reverse primers for TCR Jbeta segments was used. The CDR3 region of rearranged TCR beta genes was amplified from genomic DNA by a multiplex PCR assay. The amplified TCR beta libraries were sequenced on the Illumina HiSeq System as 87-base-pair reads. In the source study's methods: In a later analysis, tens of millions of unique TCR beta chains were counted across the roughly 610 repertoires, and around 10 million of these chains were shared by at least two donors. To remove PCR and sequencing errors, raw reads were error-corrected and collapsed into unique sequences using a nearest-neighbor algorithm that merged closely related sequences. V, D and J gene segments were assigned by aligning CDR3 sequences to IMGT reference sequences. Each retained sequence needed at least a six-nucleotide match to both a V gene segment and a J gene segment. A rearrangement counted as productive if the CDR3 had no stop codons and remained in frame with V and J, and every other rearrangement counted as non-productive. Following IMGT convention, CDR3 was defined as the stretch from the second conserved V-encoded cysteine to the conserved J-encoded phenylalanine. Sequences without an unambiguous match to a single V gene segment were excluded from the earlier analysis of about 640 of the donors. An earlier analysis of 587 of the donors classified V segments as functional when productive rearrangements were above 56.7% and as segregating when the standard deviation between donors was above 5%. A statistical classification framework was built to diagnose cytomegalovirus status from the catalog of TCR beta chain sequences. V and J gene assignment, in a later analysis, came from comparing TCR nucleotide sequences with IMGT/GENE-DB human TR gene sequences. Using the TCRdist pipeline, a later analysis assigned CDR3 sequences along with most-parsimonious VDJ recombination scenarios. A later analysis defined each TCR beta chain by its CDR3 amino acid sequence plus V-gene family, and excluded reads lacking a unique V-gene family. As a way to deal with suspected cross-contamination and a sequencing artifact, a later analysis dropped over 550 nucleotide sequences that were highly shared and had low generation probability. A later analysis calculated a clonal expansion index for each public chain from normalized within-repertoire ranks of inferred template counts. Generation probabilities in a later analysis came from a VDJ recombination model fitted to out-of-frame rearrangements, and those results were checked against IGoR. Hypergeometric tests were used in a later analysis to score TCR-TCR, TCR-HLA and TCR-CMV co-occurrence, with a repertoire-size bias correction applied to the TCR pairs. In a later analysis, false discovery rates were estimated by permuting HLA or CMV assignments 20 times. In a later analysis, co-occurring TCRs were grouped with DBSCAN, and TCRdist sequence similarity was added when clustering was performed within HLA-allele-positive subsets. For co-occurrence clustering, repertoires with fewer than 30,000 or more than 120,000 public chains were excluded, along with 4 to 6 repertoires with anomalous nucleotide sharing. This immuneACCESS table, as held by TCRdb, lists in-frame sequences with V and J called but not all clones. Of the missing ones, under half trace to an unresolved V gene in checked studies; the others have no known cause. Clonal size and the V and J genes are those of that table, whereas D and trimming came from the DNA. The sample table contains 100,000 to 150,000 clones; only one count was recorded for about 70% of them. The ten largest clonotypes hold approximately 7% of the sample.

This entry is derived from a study of cytomegalovirus exposure and HLA in healthy donors (dated by TCRdb to 2017 to 2019). For the wider study: According to an earlier analysis of around 600 of the donors, about 180 million T cells yielded approximately 120 million unique TCR beta sequences and 276 Gb of sequence data. To predict cytomegalovirus infection status, the study combined high-throughput TCR immunosequencing, statistical association of individual TCRs with disease status, and machine learning. Around 300 gigabases of sequencing data and tens of millions of unique TCR sequences were included in an early release covering several hundred HLA-typed donors. Donor age, sex, ethnicity and CMV serostatus were compiled alongside the repertoire data. Along with the approximately 670-subject first cohort, a separate validation cohort of over a hundred different subjects was used. The genetic ancestry cluster associated with self-reported Caucasian donors included 81% of the roughly 400 genotyped donors. On average, 235,054 unique TCR beta nucleotide sequences were sequenced per donor among a few hundred genotyped donors of the cohort, with around 19% of those sequences being non-productive. A later analysis re-analyzed previously published TCR beta repertoires from about 730 donors and added high-resolution HLA genotyping to study TCR occurrence patterns. Every discovery cohort repertoire had been produced on one sequencing platform. A later genetic analysis took genome-wide SNP genotypes for about three fifths of the 666 donors and used that subset as a discovery cohort. The study used immunosequencing to profile the T cell repertoires of several hundred subjects and linked those repertoires to cytomegalovirus serostatus. An earlier analysis of 500 to 750 of the donors applied high-throughput TCR beta sequencing to assess whether each TCR beta V gene segment acted as functional or pseudogenic. The number of typed donors differed by locus: about 629-640 for A, B, C, DRB1 and DQB1; approximately 530 for DQA1; fewer than 610 for DPA1; and roughly 470 for DPB1. The study aimed to test whether cataloging public T cell receptors could reveal signatures of past pathogen exposure. Four or five DR-DQ haplotypes were treated as single units for association and clustering because of strong linkage in the cohort. The later analysis used no new phenotypic data to find candidate immune exposures, relying instead on TCR beta sequences and their occurrence across donors. HLA typing covered class I and class II loci at four-digit resolution.

The cohort consisted of hundreds of healthy bone marrow donors. Cohort members were all nominally healthy when sampled, although unrecorded immune exposures were likely present. The donor was CMV seronegative and belonged to the group of 350 or so seronegative cohort members. Each donor provided a peripheral blood sample, and peripheral blood mononuclear cells were used for TCR beta sequencing. The Qiagen DNeasy Blood Extraction Kit was used to extract genomic DNA from the blood cell samples. Study-level results and caveats: A cluster of highly shared sequence variants was judged likely to be a technical artifact of the sequencing pipeline. Most TCR sequences were observed very rarely across donors, whereas some public TCRs were present in many individuals. Most CMV-associated TCR beta chains appeared to be HLA-restricted in a later analysis, and the HLA associations seemed to be driven largely by CMV exposure. Only TCR beta chains were sequenced in this cohort, and the absence of alpha or paired-chain data limited detectable features. At a false discovery rate of 0.05, a later analysis linked approximately 18,000 TCR beta sequences to specific HLA alleles. In a later analysis, the rate of TCR association differed among HLA loci, with DRB1 alleles having the most associated TCRs and HLA-C alleles having the fewest. Because counts were too low, about 15 rarely observed V segments, including chromosome 9 orphons, were left out of the earlier analysis of about 500 of the donors. In a later genetic analysis, fewer N-insertions in productive TCRs were reported among donors in an Asian-associated ancestry cluster than the roughly 700-donor mean. Assigning TCR associations to individual alleles was difficult when HLA alleles, especially DR and DQ, strongly co-occurred. A further reported finding was that TCR beta sequences accurately predicted the HLA-A and HLA-B alleles for most subjects in the first cohort. In a later analysis, several top co-occurrence clusters were reported to appear linked to parvovirus B19, influenza, CMV and Epstein-Barr virus. An earlier analysis of some 590 of the donors showed that most TCR beta V segments appeared in productive rearrangements either about 87% or about 30% of the time, which broadly matched IMGT annotations. In the study, roughly 160 TCR beta chains were listed as associated with cytomegalovirus. V-gene and J-gene trimming of TCR beta chains was associated with a missense DCLRE1C variant in a later genetic analysis, and the association was replicated in an independent cohort. The classifier was reported to diagnose cytomegalovirus status with high specificity and sensitivity in both the original cohort and the validation cohort. The authors suggested that the approach could potentially be extended to other disease states and immunological phenotypes. Three of the identified cytomegalovirus-associated TCR beta chains were confirmed in vitro to be specific for cytomegalovirus antigens. Compared with equally common non-associated chains, HLA-associated TCR beta chains in a later analysis were more clonally expanded and had lower generation probabilities. HLA typing was unavailable for some donors at each locus, so association tests used only the typed subset. The 87-base-pair reads could not distinguish some IMGT-functional V segments, including TRBV6-2 and TRBV6-3, so those segments were excluded. The only immune exposure information available for the cohort was CMV serostatus. Sequencing depth was assumed to be roughly uniform across donors in the presence/absence analyses, though that assumption may not hold. Correlated functional status among segregating V segments might be attributable to linkage disequilibrium, but an unknown experimental factor could not be ruled out.

According to the germline V gene, CDR1 reads SGHRS and CDR2 reads YFSETQ. From the cysteine through the phenylalanine, the CDR3 covers 12 amino acids. Just CDR3 DNA is preserved here, 36 bases in frame from base 1. Deletion took 4 bases off V and 0 bases off J, with a span of 4 bases between the germline ends. The sample consisted of PBMCs. This TCR was sampled from a male donor in good health and CMV-seronegative. The receptor chain draws on TRBV5-1 and TRBJ2-5, with an unclear D gene assignment. The DNA sequence reads TGCGCCAGCAGCCTGTACCAAGAGACCCAGTACTTC. This yields the protein CASSLYQETQYF.